This TCR beta chain was sequenced during a study of breast tumors, draining lymph nodes, adjacent tissues. Of note for this clonotype: The antigen remains undetermined.

Study-wide findings and caveats: Findings are consistent with lymph node origin and intratumoral expansion of most tumor T cells. Tumor repertoires ranked between lymph nodes and nontumor tissue in diversity, with V and J gene preferences.

Germline CDR1 reads DFQATT; CDR2 reads SNEGSKA (reference sequence). J lost 3 bases, V lost 0 bases, and 5 bases had no gene match. The CDR3 extends over 15 amino acids. In TCRdb, the multiplex PCR reads were re-called with MiXCR into one record per CDR3 protein. The table lists roughly 25,000 distinct CDR3 sequences, 60% to 75% of them singletons, with roughly a quarter in the top ten. This chain joins TRBV20-1 and TRBJ2-5, with 9 bases aligning to TRBD2. The origin of this receptor is a female donor with breast cancer. Some clones in this sample may be carry-over from other donors' samples. The sequencing input was tumor-adjacent breast tissue. CDR3: CSARDLSGSKETQYF. DNA of the CDR3: TGCAGTGCTAGAGATCTTAGCGGGAGTAAAGAGACCCAGTACTTC.